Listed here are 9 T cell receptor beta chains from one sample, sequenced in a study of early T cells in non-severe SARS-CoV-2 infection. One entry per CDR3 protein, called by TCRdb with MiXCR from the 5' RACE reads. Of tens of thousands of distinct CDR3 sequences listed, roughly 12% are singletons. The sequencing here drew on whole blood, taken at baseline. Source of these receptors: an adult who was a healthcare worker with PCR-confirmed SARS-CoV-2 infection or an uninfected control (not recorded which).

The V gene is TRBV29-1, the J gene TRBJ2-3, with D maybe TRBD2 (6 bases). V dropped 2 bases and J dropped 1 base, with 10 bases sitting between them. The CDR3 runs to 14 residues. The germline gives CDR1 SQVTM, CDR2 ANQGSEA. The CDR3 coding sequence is TGCAGCGTTGAAAGGTGGGGGGGCACAGATACGCAGTATTTT. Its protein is CSVERWGGTDTQYF.

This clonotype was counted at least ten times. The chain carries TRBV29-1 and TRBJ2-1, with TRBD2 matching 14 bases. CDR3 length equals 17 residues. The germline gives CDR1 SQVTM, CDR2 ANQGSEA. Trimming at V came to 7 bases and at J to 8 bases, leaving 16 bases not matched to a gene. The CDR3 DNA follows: TGCAGCGCCCTGACTAGCGGGGGGGCCTGGCGTTACGATGAGCAGTTCTTC. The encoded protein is CSALTSGGAWRYDEQFF.

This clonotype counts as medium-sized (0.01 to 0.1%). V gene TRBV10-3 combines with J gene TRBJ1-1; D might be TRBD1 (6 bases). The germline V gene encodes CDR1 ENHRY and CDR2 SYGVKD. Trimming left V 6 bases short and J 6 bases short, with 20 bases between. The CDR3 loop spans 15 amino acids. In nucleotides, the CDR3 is TGTGCCATCAGCAACCCCGTGGGGGGGCAGGCTGAAGCTTTCTTT. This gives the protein CAISNPVGGQAEAFF.

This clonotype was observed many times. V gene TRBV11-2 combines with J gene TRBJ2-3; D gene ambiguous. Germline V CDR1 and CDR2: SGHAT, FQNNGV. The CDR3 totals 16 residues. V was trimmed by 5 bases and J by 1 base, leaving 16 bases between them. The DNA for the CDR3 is TGTGCCAGCAGCCCCCGCGCGGCACGCGGCACAGATACGCAGTATTTT. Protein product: CASSPRAARGTDTQYF.

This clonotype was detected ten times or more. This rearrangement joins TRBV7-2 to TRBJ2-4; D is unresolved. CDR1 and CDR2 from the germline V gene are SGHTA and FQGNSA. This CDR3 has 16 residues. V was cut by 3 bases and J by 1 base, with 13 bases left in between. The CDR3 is CASSLGSSNAKNIQYF. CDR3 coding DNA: TGTGCCAGCAGCTTGGGCAGTAGTAACGCCAAAAACATTCAGTACTTC.

The CDR3 is CASRGTGKNSPLHF. The CDR3 bases are TGTGCCAGCAGAGGGACTGGGAAAAATTCACCCCTCCACTTT. This sequence joins TRBV2 and TRBJ1-6; D is perhaps TRBD1 (5 bases). The CDR3 is 14 residues long. Germline assignment: CDR1 SNHLY and CDR2 FYNNEI. The V gene lost 6 bases and the J gene lost 7 bases, with 13 bases spanning the gap.

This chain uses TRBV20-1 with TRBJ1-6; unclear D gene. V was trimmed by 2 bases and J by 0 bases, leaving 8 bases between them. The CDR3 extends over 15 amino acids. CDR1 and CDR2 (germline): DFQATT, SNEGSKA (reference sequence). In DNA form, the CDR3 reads TGCAGTGCTAGAATGGGGAGCTCCTATAATTCACCCCTCCACTTT. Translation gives CSARMGSSYNSPLHF.

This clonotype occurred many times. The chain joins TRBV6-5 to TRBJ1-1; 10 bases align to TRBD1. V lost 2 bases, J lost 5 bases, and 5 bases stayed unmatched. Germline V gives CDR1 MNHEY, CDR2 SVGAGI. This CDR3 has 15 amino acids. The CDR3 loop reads CASSYDRGRSTEAFF. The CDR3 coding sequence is TGTGCCAGCAGTTACGACAGGGGGCGAAGTACTGAAGCTTTCTTT.

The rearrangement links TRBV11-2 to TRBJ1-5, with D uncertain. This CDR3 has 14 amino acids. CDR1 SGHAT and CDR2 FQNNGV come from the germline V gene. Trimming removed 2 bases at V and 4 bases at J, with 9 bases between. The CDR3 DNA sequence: TGTGCCAGCAGCTTAAGCGCGCCGAATCAGCCCCAGCATTTT. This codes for CASSLSAPNQPQHF.